This T cell receptor beta chain was found in a study of shared clonotypes between healthy human individuals. This clone was picked up one time. Its target is not known. Libraries were prepared by immunoSEQ multiplex PCR; TCRdb keeps only in-frame clonotypes and omits some of them. The sample has roughly 2.5 million clones, approximately 90% seen once. The length of the CDR3 is 15 residues. Germline V CDR1 and CDR2: SQVTM, ANQGSEA. Germline trimming cut 5 bases from V and 3 bases from J; bases unmatched to any gene: 9. General study findings and limits: Generation probability values for non-shared clonotypes were lower than those for clonotypes shared by all four donors.

The sequenced material came from naive CD4+ T cells sorted from blood. The subset was: CD45RA+ positively selected. This receptor was identified in a man younger than 35 in good health. The chain has TRBV29-1 and TRBJ2-3; 9 nucleotides match TRBD2. The CDR3 DNA follows: TGCAGCGTTAGCGGGGCTAGCGGGGTGACAGATACGCAGTATTTT. Residues: CSVSGASGVTDTQYF.